This T cell receptor (beta chain) came from a study of blood T cell repertoires in COVID-19 (TCRdb year 2020). Looking at the study overall: The collaborator samples originated in the United States, Italy and Spain and spanned the acute and convalescent phases of COVID-19. Sample metadata almost always included a de-identified subject ID, COVID-19 status, age in years and sex. Subjects who had been exposed to COVID-19, were actively infected with it, or had recovered from it provided the deeply sampled blood TCRbeta repertoires that made up the dataset. The samples were drawn from the first 160 participants of the ongoing ImmuneRACE study and from under 1,500 subjects provided by 6 global collaborators. The material from the prospective study consisted of cDNA or gDNA derived from T cells, B-cell-depleted T cells, or PBMCs. HLA class I and class II types, where available, came from metadata supplied by the sample provider rather than from assay-based typing. The repertoires were released in a freely available public database intended as a resource for research on the immune response to SARS-CoV-2. What the authors observed across the whole study: How much clinical and demographic metadata was included differed by source and by participant, and the metadata was provided uncurated.

As regards this clone: The specificity of this receptor is unknown. No base quality values were provided; no much bigger clone lies one nucleotide off.

V sheds 4 bases and J sheds 7 bases, leaving 17 bases between their ends. From the cysteine up to the phenylalanine, the CDR3 has a length of 15 residues. CDR3 DNA is the only sequence kept; it has 45 bases, read in frame from the first base. CDR1 SGHRS and CDR2 YFSETQ are derived from the germline V gene. Whole blood was collected in K2EDTA tubes by collaborating institutions according to the institutions' own protocols. For TCRbeta analysis, collaborators shipped samples in one of three forms: frozen whole blood, isolated PBMCs, or DNA extracted from either of those sample types. TCRbeta CDR3 regions were amplified from genomic DNA using the immunoSEQ Assay, a bias-controlled multiplex PCR. Under the source paper's analysis protocol: Nucleated cell counts per sample were estimated from amplification of reference gene primers within the assay. Sequence reads were collapsed and filtered to measure the absolute abundance of every unique TCRbeta CDR3 rearrangement. For each sample, productive Simpson clonality was calculated as the square root of Simpson's diversity index over productive rearrangements. Sourced from immuneACCESS, this table was stored by TCRdb with only in-frame sequences that have V and J called. A share of the clones is absent; for the studies checked, an unresolved V gene accounts for under half, and the remainder has no known explanation. D and trimming come from the DNA, and the V and J calls and clone size come from that table. The sample has 250,000 to 300,000 clones on record, approximately 80% of them singletons. The top ten constitute around 3% of the sample.

Rearrangement joined TRBV5-1 to TRBJ1-4; TRBD1 is a possible D gene, resting on 6 matching bases. Input material: peripheral blood. The source is a woman aged 55-69 years with active or convalescent COVID-19. The CDR3 reads CASSASQGAGEKLFF. The DNA sequence reads TGCGCCAGCAGCGCCTCACAGGGCGCGGGTGAAAAACTGTTTTTT.